This TCR beta chain originates from a study of blood T cell repertoires in COVID-19. On the study more broadly: Nucleic acid was either cDNA or gDNA, and it came from T cells, B-cell-depleted T cells, or PBMCs.

The length of the CDR3 is 15 residues. Deletions cut 0 bases from V and 7 bases from J, with 13 bases between. Germline CDR1 is LGHDT and CDR2 is YNNKEL (reference sequence). Original analysis: Cell counts per sample came from amplifying reference gene primers. The assay was immunoSEQ multiplex PCR, and TCRdb's table has in-frame clones only and misses some. V and J calls plus clone size are reproduced from that table; the DNA served to infer D and trimming. The sample records fewer than 650,000 clones, approximately 88% being singletons. The source of this sequence is a woman aged 45-65 years with COVID-19, enrolled during active disease. Sequencing input: peripheral blood. The chain recombines TRBV3-1 (or the pseudogene TRBV3-2) with TRBJ2-1; D is uncertain. CDR3 coding DNA: TGTGCCAGCAGCCAAGAGAGCTCTTTTCCTAATGAGCAGTTCTTC. Residues: CASSQESSFPNEQFF.